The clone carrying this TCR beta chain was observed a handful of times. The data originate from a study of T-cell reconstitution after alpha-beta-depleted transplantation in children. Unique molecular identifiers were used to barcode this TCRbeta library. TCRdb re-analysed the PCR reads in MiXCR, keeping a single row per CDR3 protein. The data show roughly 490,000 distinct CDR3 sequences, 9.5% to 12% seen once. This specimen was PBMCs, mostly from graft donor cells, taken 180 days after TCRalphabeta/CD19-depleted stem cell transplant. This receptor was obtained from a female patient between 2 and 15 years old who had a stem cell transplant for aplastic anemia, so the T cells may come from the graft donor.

In nucleotides, the CDR3 is TGTGCCACCAGCAGAGATTATATCGACAGAGTAAACAATGAGCAGTTCTTC. Its protein product is CATSRDYIDRVNNEQFF. This sequence joins TRBV15 and TRBJ2-1; possibly TRBD1 for D (5 bases). The germline V gene has CDR1 LNHNV and CDR2 YYDKDF (reference sequence). The V and J ends lost 0 bases and 5 bases respectively, with 17 bases between them. The CDR3 loop spans 17 amino acids.